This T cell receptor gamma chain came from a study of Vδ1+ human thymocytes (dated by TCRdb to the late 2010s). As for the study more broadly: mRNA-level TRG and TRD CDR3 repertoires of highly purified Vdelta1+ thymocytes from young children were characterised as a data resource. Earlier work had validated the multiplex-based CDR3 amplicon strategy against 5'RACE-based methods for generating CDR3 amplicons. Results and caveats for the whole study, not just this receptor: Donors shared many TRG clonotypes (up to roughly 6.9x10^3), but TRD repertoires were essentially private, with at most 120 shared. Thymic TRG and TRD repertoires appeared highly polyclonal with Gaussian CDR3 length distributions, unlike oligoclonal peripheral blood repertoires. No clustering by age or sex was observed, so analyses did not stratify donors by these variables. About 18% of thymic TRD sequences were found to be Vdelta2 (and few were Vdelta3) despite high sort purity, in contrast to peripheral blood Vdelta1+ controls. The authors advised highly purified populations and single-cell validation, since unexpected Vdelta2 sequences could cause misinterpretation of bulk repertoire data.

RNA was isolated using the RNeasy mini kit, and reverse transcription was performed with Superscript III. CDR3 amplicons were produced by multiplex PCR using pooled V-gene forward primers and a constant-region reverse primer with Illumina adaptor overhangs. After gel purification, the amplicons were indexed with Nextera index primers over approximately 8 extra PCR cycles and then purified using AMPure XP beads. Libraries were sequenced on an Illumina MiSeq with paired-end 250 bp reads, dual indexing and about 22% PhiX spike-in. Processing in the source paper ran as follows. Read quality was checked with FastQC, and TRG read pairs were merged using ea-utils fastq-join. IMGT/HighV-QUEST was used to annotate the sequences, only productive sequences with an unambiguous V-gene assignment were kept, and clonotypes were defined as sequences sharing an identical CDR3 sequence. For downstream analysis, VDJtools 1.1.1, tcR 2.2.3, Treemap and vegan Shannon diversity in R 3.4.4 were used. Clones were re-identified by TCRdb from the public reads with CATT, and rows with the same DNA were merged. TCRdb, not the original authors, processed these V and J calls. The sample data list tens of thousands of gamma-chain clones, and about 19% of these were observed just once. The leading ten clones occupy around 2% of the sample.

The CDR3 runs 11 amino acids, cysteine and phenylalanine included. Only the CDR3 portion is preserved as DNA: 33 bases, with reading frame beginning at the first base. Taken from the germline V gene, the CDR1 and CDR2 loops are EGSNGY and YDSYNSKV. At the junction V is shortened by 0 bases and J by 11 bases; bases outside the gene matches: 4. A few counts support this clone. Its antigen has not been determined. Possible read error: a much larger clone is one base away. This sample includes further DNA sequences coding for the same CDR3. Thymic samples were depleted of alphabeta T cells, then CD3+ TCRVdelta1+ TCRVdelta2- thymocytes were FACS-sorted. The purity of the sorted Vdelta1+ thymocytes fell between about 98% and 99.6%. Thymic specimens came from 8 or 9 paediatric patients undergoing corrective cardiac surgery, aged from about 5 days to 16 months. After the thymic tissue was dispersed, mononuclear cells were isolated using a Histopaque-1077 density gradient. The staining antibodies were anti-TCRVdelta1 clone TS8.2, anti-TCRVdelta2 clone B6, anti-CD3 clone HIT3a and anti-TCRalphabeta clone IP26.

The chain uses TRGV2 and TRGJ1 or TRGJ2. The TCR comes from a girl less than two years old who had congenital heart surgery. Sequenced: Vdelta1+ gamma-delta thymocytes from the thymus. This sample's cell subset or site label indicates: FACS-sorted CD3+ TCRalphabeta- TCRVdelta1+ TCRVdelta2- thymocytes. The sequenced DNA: TGTGCCACCTGGGACGGGCATGAGAAACTCTTT. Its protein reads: CATWDGHEKLF.